This T cell receptor beta chain stems from a study of blood T cell repertoires in COVID-19. In the authors' workflow: The assay estimated nucleated cells by amplifying reference gene primers. The repertoire was sequenced with immunoSEQ multiplex PCR; TCRdb's copy has only in-frame clones and lacks some. Clone size and the V and J calls come from that table; the DNA yielded D and trimming. The sample includes around 140,000 clones, about 75% seen only once; the top ten take just under 3%. This CDR3 region has 15 residues. Germline lookup yields CDR1 KGHSH and CDR2 LQKENI. With 0 bases removed from V and 4 bases from J, the gap between germline ends came to 12 bases.

The rearrangement joins TRBV18 to TRBJ1-1; weak D call: TRBD1 (6 bases). What was sequenced was PBMCs or T cells enriched from blood (not recorded which). This sequence was found in a woman aged 50 to 60 who had recovered from COVID-19. CDR3 in amino acids: CASSPPPAGATEAFF. CDR3 in DNA: TGTGCCAGCTCACCACCGCCGGCAGGGGCCACTGAAGCTTTCTTT.